These 23 T cell receptor beta chains came from one sample sequenced in a study of blood T cell repertoires in COVID-19. Clones were read by immunoSEQ multiplex PCR, and TCRdb kept only the in-frame ones, dropping some. The sample shows about 300,000 clones, about 90% of them seen only once. Sequencing was done on a sample of peripheral blood. Every receptor here comes from a woman between 45 and 65 years old with COVID-19, enrolled during active disease.

This clone was picked up one time. The CDR3 reads CASTPGQGKNIQYF. The CDR3 DNA sequence: TGTGCCAGTACCCCGGGACAGGGGAAAAACATTCAGTACTTC. The chain couples TRBV19 to TRBJ2-4, with 10 bases identical to TRBD1. V trimming: 7 bases; J trimming: 4 bases; junction bases outside the gene matches: 4. This CDR3 spans 14 amino acids. In germline, CDR1 is LNHDA, CDR2 SQIVND (reference sequence).

The DNA of the CDR3 is TGCGCCAGCAGTGAGTCCCCCCTGGCCGGGGATGAGCAGTTCTTC. This gives the protein CASSESPLAGDEQFF. The chain combines TRBV10-2 with TRBJ2-1; tentatively, D is TRBD2 (5 bases). Germline values: CDR1 WSHSY, CDR2 SAAADI. This CDR3 contains 15 residues. The ends were cut back, 0 bases at V and 8 bases at J, with 14 bases in the middle.

This chain uses TRBV9 with TRBJ2-3; TRBD2 matches 9 bases. The trim removed 3 bases at V and 3 bases at J, leaving 5 bases unmatched. Germline CDR1 and CDR2: SGDLS and YYNGEE. This CDR3 region has 15 residues. CDR3 residues: CASSGLAVGTDTQYF. The CDR3 DNA reads TGTGCCAGCAGCGGACTAGCGGTTGGGACAGATACGCAGTATTTT.

This chain connects TRBV14 to TRBJ2-2; D is possibly TRBD1 (6 bases). Trimming took 3 bases from V and 5 from J, leaving 7 bases between them. CDR3 size: 13 residues. Germline V lookup: CDR1 SGHDN, CDR2 FVKESK. CDR3 nucleotide sequence: TGTGCCAGCAGCCACGACAGGACCGGGGAGCTGTTTTTT. Protein sequence: CASSHDRTGELFF.

CDR3 sequence (DNA): TGTGCCAGCAGCCTCCGACAGGGGACTAATGAAAAACTGTTTTTT. Encoded protein: CASSLRQGTNEKLFF. This chain links TRBV7-9 with TRBJ1-4; 8 nucleotides match TRBD1. The J segment lost 2 bases and the V segment lost 5 bases, leaving 4 bases of the junction unmatched. The CDR3 is 15 amino acids. Germline CDR1 reads SEHNR; CDR2 reads FQNEAQ (reference sequence).

The DNA of the CDR3 is TGTGCCAGTAGTGTACGGGAGAGATACAATGAGCAGTTCTTC. This sequence encodes CASSVRERYNEQFF. This rearrangement joins TRBV19 to TRBJ2-1; D may be TRBD2 (6 bases). V gave up 5 bases and J gave up 4 bases, with 12 bases separating them. Germline lookup yields CDR1 LNHDA and CDR2 SQIVND (reference sequence). The CDR3 length is 14 residues.

The V and J genes are TRBV15 and TRBJ1-5; D is perhaps TRBD1 (5 bases). V was clipped by 6 bases and J by 5 bases, with 17 bases between them. This CDR3 comprises 15 residues. Germline loops: CDR1 LNHNV, CDR2 YYDKDF (reference sequence). The CDR3 protein is CATRQDGWGDQPQHF. CDR3 sequence (DNA): TGTGCCACCAGACAAGACGGATGGGGCGATCAGCCCCAGCATTTT.

The CDR3 region has the DNA TGTGCCAGCAGCCAGATAGCGGGAGCGGGATTCACCGGGGAGCTGTTTTTT. Translating gives CASSQIAGAGFTGELFF. The V and J genes are TRBV5-4 and TRBJ2-2; 9 bases are a match to TRBD2. The CDR3 is 17 residues long. Germline values: CDR1 SGHNT, CDR2 YYREEE (reference sequence). Trimming took 4 bases from V and 4 from J; bases not matched to a gene: 11.

This chain connects TRBV7-9 to TRBJ2-7; 7 bases are a match to TRBD1. Germline trimming cut 1 base from V and 4 bases from J; bases unmatched to any gene: 1. Germline V gene data show CDR1 as SEHNR and CDR2 as FQNEAQ (reference sequence). The CDR3 contains 13 residues. In nucleotides, the CDR3 is TGTGCCAGCAGCTTAGTGACAGGGTACGAGCAGTACTTC. Residues: CASSLVTGYEQYF.

The genes are TRBV6-4 and TRBJ2-1; TRBD2 aligns across 7 bases. There are 14 residues in the CDR3. Losses at the gene ends were 3 bases for V and 7 bases for J; bases not matched to a gene: 6. Germline V gives CDR1 MRHNA, CDR2 SNTAGT. In DNA, the CDR3 is TGTGCCAGCAGTGAGGGCGGGAGAAGAAATGAGCAGTTCTTC. This gives the protein CASSEGGRRNEQFF.

This clone has only one observation. This rearrangement joins TRBV19 to TRBJ1-2, with unresolved D. CDR3 length: 12 residues. Trimming took off 8 bases at V and 6 bases at J, with 13 bases between the two ends. Germline V gene data show CDR1 as LNHDA and CDR2 as SQIVND (reference sequence). The CDR3 sequence: CASSLGLDGYTF. The CDR3 DNA reads TGTGCCAGTTCCCTCGGACTAGATGGCTACACCTTC.

The CDR3 is CASSIPQDRLNGYGYTF. Here the CDR3 DNA reads TGTGCCAGTAGTATACCCCAGGACAGGTTGAATGGATATGGCTACACCTTC. V and J are TRBV19 and TRBJ1-2, with 7 nucleotides matching TRBD1. V lost 2 bases and J lost 5; bases outside the gene matches: 14. Germline V gives CDR1 LNHDA, CDR2 SQIVND (reference sequence). The CDR3 loop spans 17 amino acids.

V gene TRBV23-1 combines with J gene TRBJ2-3; 7 bases are shared with TRBD2. TRBV23-1 is known as an ORF, though its function is uncertain. With V trimmed by 0 bases and J by 3 bases, 6 bases remained unmatched. The CDR3 spans 16 residues. CDR3 region: CASSQSGGARTDTQYF. CDR3 nucleotides: TGCGCCAGCAGTCAATCGGGAGGGGCGCGGACAGATACGCAGTATTTT.

This clone came up once. The rearrangement links TRBV28 to TRBJ2-5; D not resolved. V was shortened by 3 bases and J by 0 bases, with 11 bases between the two germline ends. CDR1 and CDR2 from the germline V gene are MDHEN and SYDVKM. CDR3 length equals 15 residues. CDR3 residues: CASSFWARYQETQYF. CDR3 nucleotides: TGTGCCAGCAGTTTTTGGGCACGGTACCAAGAGACCCAGTACTTC.

The gene calls are TRBV3-1 (or the pseudogene TRBV3-2) and TRBJ1-1; 7 bases agree with TRBD1. Germline V CDR1 and CDR2: LGHDT, YNNKEL (reference sequence). Unmatched junction bases numbered 5, after V lost 0 bases and J lost 7 bases. This CDR3 comprises 14 residues. CDR3 protein: CASSQERGRGEAFF. CDR3 sequence (DNA): TGTGCCAGCAGCCAAGAAAGGGGGCGCGGTGAAGCTTTCTTT.

The chain has TRBV6-1 and TRBJ2-3; 10 bases map to TRBD1. This CDR3 spans 16 amino acids. Germline CDR1 reads MNHNS; CDR2 reads SASEGT. Trimming at V came to 4 bases and at J to 3 bases, leaving 7 bases not matched to a gene. The CDR3 reads CASSGGQGVVTDTQYF. The DNA for the CDR3 is TGTGCCAGCAGTGGCGGACAGGGGGTTGTGACAGATACGCAGTATTTT.

The chain has TRBV9 and TRBJ1-2; perhaps TRBD1 as D (6 bases). The CDR3 is 13 residues long. Germline V lookup: CDR1 SGDLS, CDR2 YYNGEE. V lost 8 bases to trimming and J lost 2 bases, with 13 bases between them. The CDR3 nucleotides are TGTGCCAGTATGGACAGATTAAACTATGGCTACACCTTC. As protein: CASMDRLNYGYTF.

The chain is built from TRBV30 and TRBJ1-2, with TRBD1 matching 8 bases. Per the germline V gene, CDR1 is GTSNPN and CDR2 is SVGIG (reference sequence). This CDR3 has 16 amino acids. V trimming: 0 bases; J trimming: 0 bases; junction bases outside the gene matches: 6. Here the CDR3 DNA reads TGTGCCTGGAGTGTAGGGGACAGGAATTCTAACTATGGCTACACCTTC. This gives the protein CAWSVGDRNSNYGYTF.

The V gene is TRBV6-6, the J gene TRBJ2-3; 12 bases agree with TRBD2. This CDR3 is 15 amino acids long. The germline gives CDR1 MNHNY, CDR2 SVGAGI (reference sequence). The junction had 8 bases not matched to a gene; V was cut back by 7 bases and J by 6 bases. The CDR3 is CASNPTSGRGDTQYF. The CDR3 nucleotides read TGTGCCAGCAACCCGACTAGCGGGAGAGGGGATACGCAGTATTTT.

The chain combines TRBV28 with TRBJ2-7; TRBD1 aligns across 9 bases. The length of the CDR3 is 15 residues. CDR1 and CDR2 from the germline V gene are MDHEN and SYDVKM. V dropped 3 bases and J dropped 1; count of bases not matched to a gene: 4. Here the CDR3 DNA reads TGTGCCAGCAGTTTTATCGGGACAGGGTCCTACGAGCAGTACTTC. Residues: CASSFIGTGSYEQYF.

This clone was picked up a small number of times. The chain combines TRBV7-2 with TRBJ1-2; TRBD1 might be the D (6 bases). The CDR3 is made up of 14 amino acids. Germline V CDR1 and CDR2: SGHTA, FQGNSA. V dropped 1 base and J dropped 8 bases, with 14 bases sitting between them. The chain's CDR3 is CASSLVAGDGGYTF. In nucleotides, the CDR3 is TGTGCCAGCAGCTTAGTGGCAGGGGATGGGGGCTACACCTTC.

The chain has TRBV19 and TRBJ2-3; tentatively, D is TRBD2 (5 bases). The length of the CDR3 is 17 residues. V lost 6 bases and J lost 4, with 23 bases in between. Per germline, CDR1 LNHDA and CDR2 SQIVND (reference sequence). Here the CDR3 DNA reads TGTGCCAGTAGCCTAAAAGGAACTAGTCCTGTCGCAGATACGCAGTATTTT. It yields the protein CASSLKGTSPVADTQYF.

The chain couples TRBV15 to TRBJ1-1; 7 positions match TRBD1. Per germline, CDR1 LNHNV and CDR2 YYDKDF (reference sequence). V gave up 4 bases and J gave up 1 base; unmatched junction bases: 6. The CDR3 spans 15 residues. The CDR3 protein is CATSTLGTANTEAFF. CDR3 DNA sequence: TGTGCCACCAGCACCTTAGGGACAGCGAACACTGAAGCTTTCTTT.